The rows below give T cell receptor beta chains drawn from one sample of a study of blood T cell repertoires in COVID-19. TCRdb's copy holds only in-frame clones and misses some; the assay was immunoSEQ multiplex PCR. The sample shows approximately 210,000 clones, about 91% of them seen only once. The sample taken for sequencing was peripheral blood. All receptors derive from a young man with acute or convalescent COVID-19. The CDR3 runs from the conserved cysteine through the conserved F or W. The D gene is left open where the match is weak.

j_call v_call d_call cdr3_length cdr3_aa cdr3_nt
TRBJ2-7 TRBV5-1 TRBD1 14 CASRPGTASYEQYF TGCGCCAGCAGGCCCGGGACAGCCTCCTACGAGCAGTACTTC
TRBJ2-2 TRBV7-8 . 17 CASIFAGTPTSTGELFF TGTGCCAGCATCTTCGCCGGGACTCCTACATCTACCGGGGAGCTGTTTTTT
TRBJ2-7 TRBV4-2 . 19 CASSQELAPHPKSSYEQYF TGTGCCAGCAGCCAGGAGCTAGCGCCTCATCCGAAAAGCTCCTACGAGCAGTACTTC
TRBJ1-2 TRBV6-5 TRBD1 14 CASSRGQGPWGYTF TGTGCCAGCAGCCGGGGACAGGGACCTTGGGGCTACACCTTC
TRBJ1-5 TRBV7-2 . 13 CASSLSYNQPQHF TGTGCCAGCAGCCTATCTTACAATCAGCCCCAGCATTTT
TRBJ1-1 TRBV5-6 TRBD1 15 CASSWDRGADTEAFF TGTGCCAGCAGCTGGGACAGGGGCGCCGACACTGAAGCTTTCTTT
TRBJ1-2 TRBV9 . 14 CASSPGQESYGYTF TGTGCCAGCAGCCCCGGACAAGAAAGCTATGGCTACACCTTC
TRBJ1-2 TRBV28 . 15 CASRQRGSSNYGYTF TGTGCCAGCAGGCAGAGGGGGTCCTCTAACTATGGCTACACCTTC
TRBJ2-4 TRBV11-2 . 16 CASSPEETAIKNIQYF TGTGCCAGCAGCCCCGAGGAGACGGCCATCAAAAACATTCAGTACTTC
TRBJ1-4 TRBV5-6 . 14 CASSLGQGQGKLFF TGTGCCAGCAGCCTAGGCCAGGGCCAGGGAAAACTGTTTTTT
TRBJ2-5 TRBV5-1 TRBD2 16 CASSLAVSGGTETQYF TGCGCCAGCAGCTTGGCAGTTAGCGGGGGGACGGAGACCCAGTACTTC
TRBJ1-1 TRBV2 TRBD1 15 CASSEARQGGAEAFF TGTGCCAGCAGTGAAGCGAGGCAGGGGGGAGCTGAAGCTTTCTTT
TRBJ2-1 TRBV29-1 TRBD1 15 CSVTPGQGRVREQFF TGCAGCGTGACACCGGGACAGGGGCGGGTCCGCGAGCAGTTCTTC
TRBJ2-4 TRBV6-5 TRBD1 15 CASSLMGQGEGIQYF TGTGCCAGCAGTTTGATGGGACAGGGGGAAGGTATTCAGTACTTC
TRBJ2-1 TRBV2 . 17 CASSEISARAPGNEQFF TGTGCCAGCAGTGAAATTAGCGCGAGAGCCCCAGGCAATGAGCAGTTCTTC
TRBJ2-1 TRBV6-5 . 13 CASSYSRRAEQFF TGTGCCAGCAGTTACTCGAGGCGGGCTGAGCAGTTCTTC
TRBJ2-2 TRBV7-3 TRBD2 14 CASSLTSGMRELFF TGTGCCAGCAGCTTAACTAGCGGGATGAGGGAGCTGTTTTTT
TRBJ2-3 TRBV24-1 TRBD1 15 CATRKGQGAADTQYF TGTGCCACCAGGAAAGGACAGGGGGCTGCAGATACGCAGTATTTT
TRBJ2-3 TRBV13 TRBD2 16 CASSSLTSGRTDTQYF TGTGCCAGCAGCTCCTTGACTAGCGGGAGGACAGATACGCAGTATTTT
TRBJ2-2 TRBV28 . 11 CASSLSRELFF TGTGCCAGCAGCCTATCCCGGGAGCTGTTTTTT
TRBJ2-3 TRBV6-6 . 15 CASSYGSVNTDTQYF TGTGCCAGCAGTTACGGAAGCGTTAACACAGATACGCAGTATTTT
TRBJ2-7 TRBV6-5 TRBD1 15 CASSYSGQVLSEQYF TGTGCCAGCAGTTACTCGGGACAGGTCTTAAGTGAGCAGTACTTC
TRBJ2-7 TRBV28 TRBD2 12 CASLGRPDEQYF TGTGCCAGTCTCGGGAGGCCAGACGAGCAGTACTTC
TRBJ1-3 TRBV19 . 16 CASMRPRVSSGNTIYF TGTGCCAGTATGAGGCCACGTGTGTCCTCTGGAAACACCATATATTTT